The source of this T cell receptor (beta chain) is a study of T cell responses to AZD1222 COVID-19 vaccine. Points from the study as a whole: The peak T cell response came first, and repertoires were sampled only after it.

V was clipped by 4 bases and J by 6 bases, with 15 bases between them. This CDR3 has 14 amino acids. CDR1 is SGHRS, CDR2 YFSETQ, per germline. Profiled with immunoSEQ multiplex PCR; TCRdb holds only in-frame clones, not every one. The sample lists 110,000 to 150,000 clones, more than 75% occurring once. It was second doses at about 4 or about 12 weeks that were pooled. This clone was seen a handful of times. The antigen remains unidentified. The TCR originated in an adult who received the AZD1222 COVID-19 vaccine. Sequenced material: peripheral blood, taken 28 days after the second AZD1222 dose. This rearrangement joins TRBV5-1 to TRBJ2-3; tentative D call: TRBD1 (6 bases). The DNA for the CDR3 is TGCGCCAGCAGCAACCCCTTTGGGGGCGATACGCAGTATTTT. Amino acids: CASSNPFGGDTQYF.